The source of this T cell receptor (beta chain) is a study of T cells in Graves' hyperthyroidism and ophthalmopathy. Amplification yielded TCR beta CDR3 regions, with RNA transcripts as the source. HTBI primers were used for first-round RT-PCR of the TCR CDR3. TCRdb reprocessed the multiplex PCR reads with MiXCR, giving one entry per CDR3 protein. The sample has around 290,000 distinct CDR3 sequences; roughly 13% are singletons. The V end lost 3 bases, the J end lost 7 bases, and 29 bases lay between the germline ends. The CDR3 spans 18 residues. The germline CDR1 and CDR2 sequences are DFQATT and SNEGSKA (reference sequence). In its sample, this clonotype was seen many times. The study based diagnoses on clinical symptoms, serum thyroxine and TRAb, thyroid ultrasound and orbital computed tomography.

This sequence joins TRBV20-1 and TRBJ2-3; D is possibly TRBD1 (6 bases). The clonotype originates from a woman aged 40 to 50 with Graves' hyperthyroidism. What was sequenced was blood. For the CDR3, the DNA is TGCAGTGCTAGTAGGGGGTCTGGGAGTGGCGGAACCCCCTATACGCAGTATTTT. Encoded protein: CSASRGSGSGGTPYTQYF.